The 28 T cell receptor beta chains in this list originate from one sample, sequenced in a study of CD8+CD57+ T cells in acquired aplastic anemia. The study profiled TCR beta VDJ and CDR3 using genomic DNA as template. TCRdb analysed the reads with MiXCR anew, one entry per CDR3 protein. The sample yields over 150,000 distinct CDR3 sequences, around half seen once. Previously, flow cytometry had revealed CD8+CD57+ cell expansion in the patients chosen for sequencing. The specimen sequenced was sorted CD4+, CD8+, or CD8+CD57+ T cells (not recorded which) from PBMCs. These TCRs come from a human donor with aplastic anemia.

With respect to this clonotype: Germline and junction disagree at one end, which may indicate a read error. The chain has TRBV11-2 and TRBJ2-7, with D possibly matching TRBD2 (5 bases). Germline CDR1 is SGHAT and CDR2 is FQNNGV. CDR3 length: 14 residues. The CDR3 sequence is CASSLARASRERYF. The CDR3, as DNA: TGTGCCAGCAGCTTAGCTAGGGCTAGCCGCGAGCGGTACTTC.

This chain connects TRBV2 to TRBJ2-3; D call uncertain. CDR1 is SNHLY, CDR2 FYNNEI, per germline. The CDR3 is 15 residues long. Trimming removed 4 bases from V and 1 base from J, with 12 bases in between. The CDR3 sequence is CASSAVSWGTDTQYF. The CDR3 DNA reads TGTGCCAGCAGTGCTGTATCCTGGGGCACAGATACGCAGTATTTT.

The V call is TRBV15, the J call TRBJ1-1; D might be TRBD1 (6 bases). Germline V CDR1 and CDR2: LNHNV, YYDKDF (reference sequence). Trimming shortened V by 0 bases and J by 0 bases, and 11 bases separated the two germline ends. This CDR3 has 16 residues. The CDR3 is CATSRENGGLNTEAFF. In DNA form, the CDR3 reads TGTGCCACCAGCAGAGAAAATGGGGGCCTGAACACTGAAGCTTTCTTT.

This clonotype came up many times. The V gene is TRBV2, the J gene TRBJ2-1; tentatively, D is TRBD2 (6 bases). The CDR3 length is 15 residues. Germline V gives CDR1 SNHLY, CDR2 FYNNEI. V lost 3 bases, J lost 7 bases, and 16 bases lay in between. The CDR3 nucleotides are TGTGCCAGCAGTGATTCGGGACTCCTTAAGAATGAGCAGTTCTTC. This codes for CASSDSGLLKNEQFF.

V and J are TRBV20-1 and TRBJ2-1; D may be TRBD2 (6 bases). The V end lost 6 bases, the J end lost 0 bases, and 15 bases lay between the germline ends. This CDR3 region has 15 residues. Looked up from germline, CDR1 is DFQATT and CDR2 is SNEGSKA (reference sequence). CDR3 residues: CSAKIGGSSYNEQFF. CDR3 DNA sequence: TGCAGTGCCAAAATTGGGGGGAGCTCCTACAATGAGCAGTTCTTC.

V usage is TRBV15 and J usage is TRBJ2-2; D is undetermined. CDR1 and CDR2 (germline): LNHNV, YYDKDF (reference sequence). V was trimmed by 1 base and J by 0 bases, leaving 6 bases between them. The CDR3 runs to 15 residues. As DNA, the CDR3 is TGTGCCACCAGCAGAGGACTTGCGAACACCGGGGAGCTGTTTTTT. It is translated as CATSRGLANTGELFF.

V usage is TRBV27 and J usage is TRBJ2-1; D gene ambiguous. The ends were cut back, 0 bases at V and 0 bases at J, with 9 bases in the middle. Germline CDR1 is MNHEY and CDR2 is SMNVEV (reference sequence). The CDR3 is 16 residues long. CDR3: CASSLSAASSYNEQFF. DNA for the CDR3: TGTGCCAGCAGTTTATCGGCAGCAAGCTCCTACAATGAGCAGTTCTTC.

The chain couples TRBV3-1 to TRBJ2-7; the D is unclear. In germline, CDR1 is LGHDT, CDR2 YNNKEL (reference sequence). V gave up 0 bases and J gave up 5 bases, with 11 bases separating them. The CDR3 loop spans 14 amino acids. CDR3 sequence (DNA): TGTGCCAGCAGCCAAGACAGGTCTGACCACGAGCAGTACTTC. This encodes CASSQDRSDHEQYF.

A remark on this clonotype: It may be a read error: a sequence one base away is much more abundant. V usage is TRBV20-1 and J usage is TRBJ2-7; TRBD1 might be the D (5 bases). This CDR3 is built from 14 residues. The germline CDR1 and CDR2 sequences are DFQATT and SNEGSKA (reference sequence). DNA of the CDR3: TGCAGTGCTAGAGATCGCCAGGGAACCTACGGGCAGTACTTC. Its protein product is CSARDRQGTYGQYF.

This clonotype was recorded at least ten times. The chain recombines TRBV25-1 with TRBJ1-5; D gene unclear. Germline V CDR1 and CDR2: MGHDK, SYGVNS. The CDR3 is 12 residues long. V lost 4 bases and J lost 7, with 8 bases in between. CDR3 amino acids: CASSGPGQPQHF. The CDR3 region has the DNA TGTGCCAGCAGTGGGCCGGGGCAGCCCCAGCATTTT.

CDR3 residues: CSGRGDQETQYF. The CDR3 nucleotides read TGCAGTGGCAGGGGGGACCAAGAGACCCAGTACTTC. The chain links TRBV20-1 to TRBJ2-3; weak D call: TRBD1 (7 bases). The better agreement between TRBJ2-5 and the DNA end casts doubt on the J call. The CDR3 length is 12 residues. From germline, CDR1 is DFQATT and CDR2 SNEGSKA (reference sequence).

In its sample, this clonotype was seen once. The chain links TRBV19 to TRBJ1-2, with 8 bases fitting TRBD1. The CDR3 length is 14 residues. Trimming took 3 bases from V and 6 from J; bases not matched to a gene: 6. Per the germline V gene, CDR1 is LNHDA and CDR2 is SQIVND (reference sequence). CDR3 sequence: CASSIGAGGDGYTF. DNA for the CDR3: TGTGCCAGTAGTATTGGAGCAGGGGGCGATGGCTACACCTTC. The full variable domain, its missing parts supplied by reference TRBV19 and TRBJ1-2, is DGGITQSPKYLFRKEGQNVTLSCEQNLNHDAMYWYRQDPGQGLRLIYYSQIVNDFQKGDIAEGYSVSREKKESFPLTVTSAQKNPTAFYLCASSIGAGGDGYTFGSGTRLTVV.

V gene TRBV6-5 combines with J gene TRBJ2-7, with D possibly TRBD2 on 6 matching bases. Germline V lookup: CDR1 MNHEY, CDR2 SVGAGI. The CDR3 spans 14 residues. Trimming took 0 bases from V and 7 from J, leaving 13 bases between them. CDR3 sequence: CASSYSIGGEEQYF. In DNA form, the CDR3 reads TGTGCCAGCAGTTACTCGATCGGCGGGGAGGAGCAGTACTTC.

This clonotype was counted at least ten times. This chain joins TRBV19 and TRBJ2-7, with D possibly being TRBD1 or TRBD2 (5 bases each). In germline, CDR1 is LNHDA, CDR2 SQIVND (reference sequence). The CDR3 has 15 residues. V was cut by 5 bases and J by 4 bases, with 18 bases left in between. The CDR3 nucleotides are TGTGCCAGTAGTTTCTCCGGGACGGAGAGTTACGAGCAGTACTTC. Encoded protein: CASSFSGTESYEQYF.

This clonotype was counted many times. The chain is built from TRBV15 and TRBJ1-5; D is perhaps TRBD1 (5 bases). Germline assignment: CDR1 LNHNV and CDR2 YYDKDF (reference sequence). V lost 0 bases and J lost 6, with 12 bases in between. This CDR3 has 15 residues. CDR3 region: CATSRDLGPFQPQHF. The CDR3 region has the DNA TGTGCCACCAGCAGAGATTTGGGGCCTTTTCAGCCCCAGCATTTT.

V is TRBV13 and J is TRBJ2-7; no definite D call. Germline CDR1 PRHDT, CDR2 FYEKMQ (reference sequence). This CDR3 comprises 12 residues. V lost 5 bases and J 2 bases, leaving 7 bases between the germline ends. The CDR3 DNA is TGTGCCAGCAGCCATACACCCTACGAGCAGTACTTC. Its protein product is CASSHTPYEQYF.

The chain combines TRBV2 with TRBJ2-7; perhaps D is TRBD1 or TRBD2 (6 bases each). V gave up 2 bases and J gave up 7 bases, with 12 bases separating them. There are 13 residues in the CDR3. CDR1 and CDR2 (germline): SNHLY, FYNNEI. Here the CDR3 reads CASSERGAREQYF. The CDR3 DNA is TGTGCCAGCAGTGAAAGGGGGGCGAGAGAGCAGTACTTC.

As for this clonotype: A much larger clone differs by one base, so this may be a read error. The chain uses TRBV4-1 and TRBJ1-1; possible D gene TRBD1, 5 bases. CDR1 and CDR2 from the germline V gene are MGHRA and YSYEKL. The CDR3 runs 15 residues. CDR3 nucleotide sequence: TGCGCCAGCAGCCAAGTTCTTGAGGGGTGGCCTGATGCTTTCTTT. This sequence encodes CASSQVLEGWPDAFF.

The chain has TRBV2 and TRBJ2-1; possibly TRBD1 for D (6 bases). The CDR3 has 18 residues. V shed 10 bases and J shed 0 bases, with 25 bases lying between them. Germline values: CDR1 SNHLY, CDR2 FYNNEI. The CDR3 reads CANLRTETLKTSYNEQFF. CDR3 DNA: TGTGCCAACCTCCGGACAGAGACTCTTAAGACCTCCTACAATGAGCAGTTCTTC. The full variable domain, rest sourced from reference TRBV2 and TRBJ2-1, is EPEVTQTPSHQVTQMGQEVILRCVPISNHLYFYWYRQILGQKVEFLVSFYNNEISEKSEIFDDQFSVERPDGSNFTLKIRSTKLEDSAMYFCANLRTETLKTSYNEQFFGPGTRLTVL.

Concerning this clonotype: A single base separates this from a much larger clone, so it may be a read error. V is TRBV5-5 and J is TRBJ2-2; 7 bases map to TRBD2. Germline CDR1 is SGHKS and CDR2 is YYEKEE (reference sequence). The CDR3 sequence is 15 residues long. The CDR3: CASSRLAKNTGELLF. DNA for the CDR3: TGTGCCAGCAGCAGACTAGCAAAGAACACCGGGGAGCTGCTTTTT.

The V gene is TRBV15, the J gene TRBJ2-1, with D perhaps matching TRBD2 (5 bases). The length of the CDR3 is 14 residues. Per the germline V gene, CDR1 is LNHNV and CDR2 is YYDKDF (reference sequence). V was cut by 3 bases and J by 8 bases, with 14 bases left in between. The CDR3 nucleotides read TGTGCCACCAGCAGTCTTGTAGGGAGCGATGAGCAGTTCTTC. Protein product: CATSSLVGSDEQFF.

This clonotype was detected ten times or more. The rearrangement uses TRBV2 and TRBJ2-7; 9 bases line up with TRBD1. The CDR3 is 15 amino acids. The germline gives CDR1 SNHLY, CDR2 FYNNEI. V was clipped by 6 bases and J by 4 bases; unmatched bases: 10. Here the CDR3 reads CASRTGTGSLYEQYF. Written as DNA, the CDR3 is TGTGCCAGCAGGACCGGGACAGGGTCCCTTTACGAGCAGTACTTC.

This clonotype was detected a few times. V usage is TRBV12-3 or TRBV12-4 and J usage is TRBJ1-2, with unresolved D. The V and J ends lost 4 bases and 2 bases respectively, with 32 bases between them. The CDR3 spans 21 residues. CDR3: CASSSKTRWSPGILENYGYTF. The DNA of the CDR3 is TGTGCCAGCAGTTCGAAGACACGTTGGTCCCCGGGTATCCTAGAGAACTATGGCTACACCTTC.

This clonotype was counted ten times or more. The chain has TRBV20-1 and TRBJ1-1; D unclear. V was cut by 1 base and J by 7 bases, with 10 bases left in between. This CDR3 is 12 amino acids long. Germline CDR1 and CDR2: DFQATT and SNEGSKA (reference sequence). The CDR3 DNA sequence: TGCAGTGCTAGAGTTATCGGGCTTGAAGCTTTCTTT. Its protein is CSARVIGLEAFF.

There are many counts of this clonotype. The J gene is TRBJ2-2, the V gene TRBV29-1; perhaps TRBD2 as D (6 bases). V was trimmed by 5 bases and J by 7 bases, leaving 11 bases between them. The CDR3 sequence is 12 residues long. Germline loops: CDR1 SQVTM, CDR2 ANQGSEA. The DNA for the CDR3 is TGCAGCGTTCGCGGGGCGGGCGGGGAGCTGTTTTTT. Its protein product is CSVRGAGGELFF.

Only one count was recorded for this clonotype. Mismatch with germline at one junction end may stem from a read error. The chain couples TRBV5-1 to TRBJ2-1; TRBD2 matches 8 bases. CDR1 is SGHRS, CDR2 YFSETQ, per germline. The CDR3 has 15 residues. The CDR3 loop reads CASRERGSSYNEQFF. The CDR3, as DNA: TGTGCCAGCAGAGAGCGGGGGAGCTCCTACAATGAGCAGTTCTTC.

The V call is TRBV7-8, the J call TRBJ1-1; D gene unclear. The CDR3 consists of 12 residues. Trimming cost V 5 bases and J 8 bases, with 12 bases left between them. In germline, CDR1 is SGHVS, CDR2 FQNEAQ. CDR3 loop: CASSPEGIEAFF. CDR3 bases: TGTGCCAGCAGCCCGGAAGGGATCGAAGCTTTCTTT.

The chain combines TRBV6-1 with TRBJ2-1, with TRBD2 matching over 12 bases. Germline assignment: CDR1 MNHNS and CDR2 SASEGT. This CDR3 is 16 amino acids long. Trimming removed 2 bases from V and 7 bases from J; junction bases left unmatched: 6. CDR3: CASSEIRLAGVNEQFF. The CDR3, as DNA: TGTGCCAGCAGTGAAATAAGACTAGCGGGGGTTAATGAGCAGTTCTTC.